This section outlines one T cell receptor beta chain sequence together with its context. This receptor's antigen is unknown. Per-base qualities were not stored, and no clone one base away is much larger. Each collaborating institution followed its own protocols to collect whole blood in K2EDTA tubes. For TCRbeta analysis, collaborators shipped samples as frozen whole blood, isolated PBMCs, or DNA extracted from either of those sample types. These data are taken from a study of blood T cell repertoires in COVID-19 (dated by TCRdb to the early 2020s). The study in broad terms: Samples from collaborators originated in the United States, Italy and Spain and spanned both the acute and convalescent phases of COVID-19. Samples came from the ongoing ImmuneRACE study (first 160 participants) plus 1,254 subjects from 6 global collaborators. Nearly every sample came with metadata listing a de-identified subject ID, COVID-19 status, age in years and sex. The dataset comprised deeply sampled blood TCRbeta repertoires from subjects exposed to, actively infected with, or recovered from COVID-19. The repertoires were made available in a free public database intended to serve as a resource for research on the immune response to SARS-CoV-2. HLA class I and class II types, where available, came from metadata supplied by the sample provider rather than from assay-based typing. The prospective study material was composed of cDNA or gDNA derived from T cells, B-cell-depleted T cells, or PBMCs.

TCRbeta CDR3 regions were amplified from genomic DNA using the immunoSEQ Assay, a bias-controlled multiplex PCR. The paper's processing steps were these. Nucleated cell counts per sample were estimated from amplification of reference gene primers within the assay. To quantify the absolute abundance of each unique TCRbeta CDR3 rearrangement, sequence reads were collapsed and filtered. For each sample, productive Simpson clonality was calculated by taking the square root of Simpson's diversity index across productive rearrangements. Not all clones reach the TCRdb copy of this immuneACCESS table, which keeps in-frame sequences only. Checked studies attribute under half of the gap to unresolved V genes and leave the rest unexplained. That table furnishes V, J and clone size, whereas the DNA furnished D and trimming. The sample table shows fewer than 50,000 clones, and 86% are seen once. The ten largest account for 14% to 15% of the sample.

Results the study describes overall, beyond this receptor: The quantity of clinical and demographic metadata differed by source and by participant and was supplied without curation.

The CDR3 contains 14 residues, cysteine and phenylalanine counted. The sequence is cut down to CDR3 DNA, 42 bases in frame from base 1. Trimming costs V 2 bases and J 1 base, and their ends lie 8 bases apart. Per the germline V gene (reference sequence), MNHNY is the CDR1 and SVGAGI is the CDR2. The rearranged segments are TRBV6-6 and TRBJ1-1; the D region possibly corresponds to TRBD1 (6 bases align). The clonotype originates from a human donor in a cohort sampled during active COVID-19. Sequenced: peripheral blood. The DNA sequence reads TGTGCCAGCAGTTACCTGGGACAGAACACTGAAGCTTTCTTT. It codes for CASSYLGQNTEAFF.